This TCR beta chain was sequenced in a study of blood T cell repertoires in COVID-19. Study-level background: Some COVID-19 samples were acute and others convalescent; all came from the United States, Italy and Spain.

Authors' analysis steps: Amplification with reference gene primers provided the estimates of nucleated cell counts. Only in-frame clones appear in the TCRdb table, and some are missing; sequencing was by immunoSEQ multiplex PCR. V, J and clone size derive from that table, while D and trimming were established from the DNA sequence. The sample carries under 350,000 clones, around nine tenths recorded once. This CDR3 has 18 amino acids. The source is a man aged 40-49 years with acute or convalescent COVID-19. The sample comprised peripheral blood. The V and J genes are TRBV12-2 and TRBJ2-3; TRBD2, the table's D call, lacks a check against the DNA. TRBV12-2 is a listed pseudogene. CDR3 sequence reads: CASRLAIPGLAGVDTQYF. The CDR3 nucleotides read TGTGCAAGTCGCTTAGCCATCCCTGGACTAGCGGGGGTGGATACGCAGTATTTT.